One T cell receptor beta chain is described in this entry. This record comes from a study of blood T cell repertoires in COVID-19. At the level of the study: Samples representing acute and convalescent COVID-19 were sourced from the United States, Italy and Spain. Sample material is recorded as cDNA or gDNA derived from T cells, B-cell-depleted T cells, or PBMCs.

Germline V gives CDR1 SGHRS, CDR2 YFSETQ. V was trimmed by 4 bases and J by 1 base, leaving 16 bases between them. This CDR3 spans 16 amino acids. TCRdb's copy holds only in-frame clones and misses some; the assay was immunoSEQ multiplex PCR. Of approximately 110,000 clones in the sample, more than 80% are singletons; the top ten hold 0.95% to 1.3%. This rearrangement joins TRBV5-1 to TRBJ2-3; D might be TRBD2 (6 bases). The source is a human donor in a cohort sampled during active COVID-19. Specimen: peripheral blood. The CDR3 nucleotides read TGCGCCAGCAGCCTGGACGGGACTCGGCGCACAGATACGCAGTATTTT. Protein product: CASSLDGTRRTDTQYF.